This TCR beta chain was retrieved from a study of post-analysis software for immune sequencing data. On the study more broadly: Relapsing-remitting, secondary progressive and progressive-relapsing courses of multiple sclerosis were included.

Incorporated into the TCR beta cDNA libraries were unique molecular identifiers, which served to reduce PCR and sequencing biases. T cells numbering roughly 0.9 to 11 million gave rise to roughly 0.5 million cDNA molecules. TCRdb reanalysed the PCR reads using MiXCR and keeps one entry per CDR3 protein. The sample includes 150,000 to 200,000 distinct CDR3 sequences, 30% seen only once; the top ten take less than 1.6%. V was pared by 0 bases and J by 3 bases, with 18 bases between. This CDR3 contains 17 residues. The germline gives CDR1 GTSNPN, CDR2 SVGIG (reference sequence). In the case of this clonotype: Its antigen remains unknown. Being one base from a much bigger clone, this may be a read error. Without the conserved terminal phenylalanine or tryptophan, this CDR3 likely stems from a read error.

Study-wide results and caveats: Normalized Chao1 diversity was significantly reduced in patients versus controls. TRBV5-6, TRBV5-1 and TRBV20-1 belonged to a set of a handful of TRBV segments that were more frequent in patients than controls.

The V and J genes are TRBV30 and TRBJ2-1, with a weak D call TRBD2 (6 bases). This TCR derives from a girl aged 10 to 17 with multiple sclerosis. The sequencing input was blood. The chain's CDR3 is CAWSVVWTGGVYNEQFC. The CDR3 coding sequence is TGTGCCTGGAGTGTAGTCTGGACCGGGGGTGTCTACAATGAGCAGTTCTGC.